Shown below are 10 T cell receptor beta chains from a single sample sequenced in a study of neurological immune-mediated disorders. One entry per CDR3 protein results from TCRdb running MiXCR on the 5' RACE reads. The data contain fewer than 85,000 distinct CDR3 sequences, 4.5% to 6.5% of them seen just once; the ten biggest clones take up 2.2%. What was sequenced was PBMCs. These receptor sequences come from a woman aged 25 to 39 with multiple sclerosis.

This clonotype was observed many times. This chain links TRBV4-2 with TRBJ2-6; 7 bases match TRBD2. Germline-derived CDR1 and CDR2 are LGHNA and YNFKEQ. CDR3 size: 19 residues. V gave up 4 bases and J gave up 0 bases; unmatched junction bases: 12. The DNA for the CDR3 is TGTGCCAGCAGCCCGCTAACTCGGACTAGAGACTCTGGGGCCAACGTCCTGACTTTC. This gives the protein CASSPLTRTRDSGANVLTF.

This clonotype was recorded many times. The chain has TRBV2 and TRBJ1-5; D is unclear. Germline values: CDR1 SNHLY, CDR2 FYNNEI. This CDR3 comprises 13 residues. Deletions cut 5 bases from V and 3 bases from J, with 8 bases between. The CDR3 DNA reads TGTGCCAGCAGTAGATTAGCCAATCAGCCCCAGCATTTT. Encoded protein: CASSRLANQPQHF.

The table lists this clonotype with many counts. CDR3: CASSVTGEVSDTQYF. The CDR3 region has the DNA TGCGCCAGCAGCGTCACAGGGGAAGTGTCAGATACGCAGTATTTT. The chain links TRBV5-1 to TRBJ2-3; TRBD1 agrees at 7 bases. CDR1 is SGHRS, CDR2 YFSETQ, per germline. V gave up 4 bases and J gave up 4 bases; unmatched junction bases: 9. The CDR3 consists of 15 residues. Looking up the rest from reference TRBV5-1 and TRBJ2-3 gives the full variable domain: KAGVTQTPRYLIKTRGQQVTLSCSPISGHRSVSWYQQTPGQGLQFLFEYFSETQRNKGNFPGRFSGRQFSNSRSEMNVSTLELGDSALYLCASSVTGEVSDTQYFGPGTRLTVL.

This clonotype was seen repeatedly, ten times or more. The chain joins TRBV29-1 to TRBJ2-5; D is perhaps TRBD1 (5 bases). The CDR3 loop spans 13 amino acids. Germline-derived CDR1 and CDR2 are SQVTM and ANQGSEA. V gave up 1 base and J gave up 2 bases, with 8 bases separating them. Here the CDR3 reads CSVEVNRQETQYF. CDR3 coding DNA: TGCAGCGTTGAAGTTAACAGGCAAGAGACCCAGTACTTC. Together with reference TRBV29-1 and TRBJ2-5, the CDR3 gives the full variable domain: SAVISQKPSRDICQRGTSLTIQCQVDSQVTMMFWYRQQPGQSLTLIATANQGSEATYESGFVIDKFPISRPNLTFSTLTVSNMSPEDSSIYLCSVEVNRQETQYFGPGTRLLVL.

This clonotype was seen ten or more times. This chain uses TRBV20-1 with TRBJ2-5; TRBD2 matches 11 bases. Unmatched junction bases numbered 2, after V lost 3 bases and J lost 2 bases. Germline CDR1 and CDR2: DFQATT and SNEGSKA (reference sequence). The CDR3 extends over 14 amino acids. The DNA for the CDR3 is TGCAGTGCTAGGACTAGCGGGGCACAAGAGACCCAGTACTTC. Protein: CSARTSGAQETQYF.

The chain uses TRBV14 and TRBJ1-1, with a tentative D call TRBD1 (6 bases). The CDR3 loop spans 13 amino acids. Germline V gives CDR1 SGHDN, CDR2 FVKESK. The ends were cut back, 1 base at V and 11 bases at J, with 14 bases in the middle. The CDR3, as DNA: TGTGCCAGCAGCCAAGGGAACGACAGGCGGGCTTTCTTT. Protein sequence: CASSQGNDRRAFF. Full variable domain (remainder filled in from reference TRBV14 and TRBJ1-1): EAGVTQFPSHSVIEKGQTVTLRCDPISGHDNLYWYRRVMGKEIKFLLHFVKESKQDESGMPNNRFLAERTGGTYSTLKVQPAELEDSGVYFCASSQGNDRRAFFGQGTRLTVV.

The genes are TRBV20-1 and TRBJ2-3; weak D call: TRBD1 (6 bases). The CDR3 has 12 amino acids. Trimming took off 5 bases at V and 6 bases at J, with 12 bases between the two ends. Germline V CDR1 and CDR2: DFQATT, SNEGSKA (reference sequence). The CDR3 loop is CSAAGAPDTQYF. The CDR3 nucleotides read TGCAGTGCTGCAGGGGCGCCTGATACGCAGTATTTT.

This clonotype was seen at least ten times. The genes are TRBV5-1 and TRBJ1-1; D uncertain. Germline CDR1 SGHRS, CDR2 YFSETQ. CDR3 size: 15 residues. V was cut by 1 base and J by 7 bases, with 17 bases left in between. The CDR3 sequence: CASSLNMGQVGEAFF. The DNA for the CDR3 is TGCGCCAGCAGCTTGAACATGGGCCAGGTTGGTGAAGCTTTCTTT.

This clonotype appeared many times. CDR3 in DNA: TGTGCCACCAGTGATTTGGGGACAGACACAGATACGCAGTATTTT. Translation: CATSDLGTDTDTQYF. The genes are TRBV24-1 and TRBJ2-3; TRBD1 aligns across 7 bases. Germline V gene data show CDR1 as KGHDR and CDR2 as SFDVKD. With V trimmed by 0 bases and J by 2 bases, 1 base remained unmatched. This CDR3 contains 15 residues.

This clonotype was recorded many times. The rearrangement joins TRBV3-1 to TRBJ2-7; D remains ambiguous. The V and J ends lost 2 bases and 3 bases respectively, with 11 bases between them. CDR1 LGHDT and CDR2 YNNKEL come from the germline V gene (reference sequence). The CDR3 sequence is 14 residues long. The CDR3 loop is CASSQLTTFYEQYF. The CDR3 nucleotides read TGTGCCAGCAGCCAACTTACGACCTTCTACGAGCAGTACTTC.